This T cell receptor beta chain comes out of a study of vaccination and CD4 T cells after COVID-19. A few counts support this clonotype. Its specificity is unknown. As for treatment: approximately 11-day PBMC culture with coronavirus spike peptide pools or control peptides (ViraFEST assay). The Oncomine TCR Beta short-read assay was applied to DNA of cultured CD4+ T cells. MiXCR, applied by TCRdb to the PCR reads, yields one record per CDR3 protein. Of fewer than 13,000 distinct CDR3 sequences in the sample, 31% were seen once. This TCR derives from a human donor who had recovered from COVID-19. The sequenced material came from CD4+ T cells from blood, cultured in vitro.

The CDR3 nucleotides are TGTGCCAGCAGTCTCCGGGTCTTAATCGCCTATGGCTACACCTTC. The encoded protein is CASSLRVLIAYGYTF. The V and J genes are TRBV25-1 and TRBJ1-2; no definite D call. Germline V CDR1 and CDR2: MGHDK, SYGVNS. Trimming left V 5 bases short and J 4 bases short, with 17 bases between. This CDR3 contains 15 residues.